The clone carrying this T cell receptor (beta chain) has a handful of counts. The sample is drawn from a study of shared clonotypes between healthy human individuals. Clones were read by immunoSEQ multiplex PCR, and TCRdb kept only the in-frame ones, dropping some. Of about 680,000 clones detected, under 95% appear once; the ten largest clones hold roughly 24%. As defined, naive CD8 cells were CD45RO-negative and positively selected for CCR7, with terminally differentiated effector memory CD45RA+ cells excluded. The sequence derives from a man younger than 45 in good health. The sequencing input was naive CD8+ T cells sorted from blood.

The CDR3 here is CASTGTDNYEQYF. The DNA of the CDR3 is TGTGCCAGCACCGGGACAGATAACTACGAGCAGTACTTC. V and J are TRBV6-1 and TRBJ2-7, with TRBD1 identical over 7 bases. V gave up 7 bases and J gave up 3 bases; unmatched junction bases: 6. This CDR3 region has 13 residues. CDR1 MNHNS and CDR2 SASEGT come from the germline V gene.